This TCR beta chain was profiled in a study of T cells in women clearing cervical HPV infection. TCRdb keeps only in-frame clones here, not all; method: immunoSEQ multiplex PCR. Its listing shows some 43,000 clones. Germline CDR1 is SEHNR and CDR2 is FQNEAQ (reference sequence). The CDR3 contains 13 residues. Notes on this clone: Sequencing ends 3 residues short of the CDR3 end; the germline J gene provides the rest.

V usage is TRBV7-9 and J usage is TRBJ1-2, with 7 bases matching TRBD1. The TCR was taken from a woman between 18 and 75 years old with a cervical HPV16 infection that either progressed to CIN3+ or cleared (not recorded which). Sequencing was carried out using blood buffy coat. The CDR3 DNA, read in part, is TGTGCCAGCCGGCGGGACAGTCCCTACGAC. As protein: CASRRDSPYD. Given in full, the CDR3 is CASRRDSPYDYTF.